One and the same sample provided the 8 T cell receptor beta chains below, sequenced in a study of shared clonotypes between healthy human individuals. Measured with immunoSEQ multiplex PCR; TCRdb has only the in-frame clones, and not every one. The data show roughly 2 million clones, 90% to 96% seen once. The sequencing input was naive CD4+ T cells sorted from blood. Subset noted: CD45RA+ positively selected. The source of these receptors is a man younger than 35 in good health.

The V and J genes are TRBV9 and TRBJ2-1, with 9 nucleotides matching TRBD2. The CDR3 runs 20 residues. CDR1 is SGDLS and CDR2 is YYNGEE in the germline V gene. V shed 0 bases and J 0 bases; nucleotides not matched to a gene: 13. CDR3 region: CASSVVGTSSSLSSYNEQFF. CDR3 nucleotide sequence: TGTGCCAGCAGCGTAGTGGGGACTAGCTCTTCCCTAAGCTCCTACAATGAGCAGTTCTTC.

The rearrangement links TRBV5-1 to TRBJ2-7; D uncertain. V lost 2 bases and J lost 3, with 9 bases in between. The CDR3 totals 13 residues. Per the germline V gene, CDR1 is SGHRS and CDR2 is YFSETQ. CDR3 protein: CASSFTPDYEQYF. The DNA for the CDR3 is TGCGCCAGCAGCTTTACACCCGACTACGAGCAGTACTTC.

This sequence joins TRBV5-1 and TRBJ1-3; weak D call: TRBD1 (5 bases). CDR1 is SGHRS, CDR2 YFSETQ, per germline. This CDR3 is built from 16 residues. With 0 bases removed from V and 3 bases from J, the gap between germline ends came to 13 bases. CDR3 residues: CASSLAGGRFGNTIYF. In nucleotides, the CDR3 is TGCGCCAGCAGCTTGGCCGGGGGGAGATTTGGAAACACCATATATTTT. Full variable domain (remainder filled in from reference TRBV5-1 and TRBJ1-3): KAGVTQTPRYLIKTRGQQVTLSCSPISGHRSVSWYQQTPGQGLQFLFEYFSETQRNKGNFPGRFSGRQFSNSRSEMNVSTLELGDSALYLCASSLAGGRFGNTIYFGEGSWLTVV.

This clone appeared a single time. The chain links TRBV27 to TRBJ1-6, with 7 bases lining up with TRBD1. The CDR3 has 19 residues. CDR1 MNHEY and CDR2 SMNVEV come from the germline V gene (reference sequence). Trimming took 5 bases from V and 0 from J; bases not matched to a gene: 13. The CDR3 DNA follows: TGTGCCAGCAGTAACCGGGACAGATCGTTTAACTCCTATAATTCACCCCTCCACTTT. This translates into CASSNRDRSFNSYNSPLHF.

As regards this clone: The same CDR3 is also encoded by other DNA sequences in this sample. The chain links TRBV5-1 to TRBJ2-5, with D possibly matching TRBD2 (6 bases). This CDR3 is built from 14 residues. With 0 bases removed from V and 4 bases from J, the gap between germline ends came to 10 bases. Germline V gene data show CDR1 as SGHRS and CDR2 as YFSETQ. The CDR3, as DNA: TGCGCCAGCAGCTTGGTTGGAGGGAGAGAGACCCAGTACTTC. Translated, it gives CASSLVGGRETQYF.

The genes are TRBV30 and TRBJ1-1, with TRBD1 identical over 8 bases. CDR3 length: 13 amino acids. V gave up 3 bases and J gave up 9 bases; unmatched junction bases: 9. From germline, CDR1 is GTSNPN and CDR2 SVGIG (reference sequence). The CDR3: CAWRGEGQGKAFF. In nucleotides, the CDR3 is TGTGCCTGGAGGGGAGAAGGACAGGGTAAAGCTTTCTTT.

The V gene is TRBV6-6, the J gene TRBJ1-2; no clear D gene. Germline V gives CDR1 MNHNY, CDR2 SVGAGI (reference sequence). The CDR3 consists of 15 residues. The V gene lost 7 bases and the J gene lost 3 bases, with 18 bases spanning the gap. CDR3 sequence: CASIGVGRRDYGYTF. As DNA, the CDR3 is TGTGCCAGCATCGGGGTGGGCAGGAGGGACTATGGCTACACCTTC.

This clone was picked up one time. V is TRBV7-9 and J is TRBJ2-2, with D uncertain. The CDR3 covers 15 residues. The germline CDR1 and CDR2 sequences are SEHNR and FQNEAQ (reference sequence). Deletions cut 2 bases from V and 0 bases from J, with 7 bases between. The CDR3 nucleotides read TGTGCCAGCAGCTTATTCGAGACGAACACCGGGGAGCTGTTTTTT. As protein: CASSLFETNTGELFF.